This T cell receptor beta chain was recorded in a study of cytomegalovirus exposure and HLA in healthy donors (dated by TCRdb to 2017 to 2019). A note on the overall study: According to an earlier analysis of around 600 of the donors, roughly 180 million T cells yielded 90 million to 140 million unique TCR beta sequences and 250 to 350 Gb of sequence data. An early release covering about 600 HLA-typed donors comprised 250 to 350 gigabases of sequencing data and some 79 million unique TCR sequences. Among the approximately 420 genotyped donors, about 85% belonged to the genetic ancestry cluster associated with self-reported Caucasian donors. The study was designed to test whether signatures of past pathogen exposure could be identified by cataloging public T cell receptors. The T cell repertoires of several hundred subjects were profiled by immunosequencing and related to cytomegalovirus serostatus. Along with the roughly 710-subject first cohort, a separate validation cohort of about 110 different subjects was used. The study combined high-throughput TCR immunosequencing, statistical association of individual TCRs with disease status, and machine learning to predict cytomegalovirus infection status. To study patterns of TCR occurrence, a later analysis re-analyzed previously published TCR beta repertoires from several hundred donors and added high-resolution HLA genotyping. Rather than using new phenotypic data, the later analysis identified candidate immune exposures from TCR beta sequences and from how often those sequences occurred across donors. In an earlier analysis of a few hundred of the donors, high-throughput TCR beta sequencing was used to judge whether each TCR beta V gene segment behaved as functional or pseudogenic. Donor age, sex, ethnicity and CMV serostatus were collected together with the repertoire data. A later genetic analysis took genome-wide SNP genotypes for about 65% of the 666 donors and used that subset as a discovery cohort. Every repertoire in the discovery cohort had been generated on one and the same sequencing platform. Class I and class II HLA loci were covered by the typing at four-digit resolution. Typing coverage varied by locus: about 620-630 donors for A, B, C, DRB1 and DQB1; roughly 510 for DQA1; approximately 570 for DPA1; 450 to 480 for DPB1. A handful of DR-DQ haplotypes were handled as single units for association and clustering because linkage in the cohort was strong. Across approximately 400 genotyped donors of the cohort, an average of approximately 240,000 unique TCR beta nucleotide sequences per donor were sequenced, and 15% to 20% of those sequences were non-productive. Overall study results and their limits: The study listed 164 TCR beta chains as associated with cytomegalovirus. An earlier analysis of approximately 540 of the donors showed that most TCR beta V segments appeared in productive rearrangements either about 87% or about 30% of the time, which broadly matched IMGT annotations. In vitro tests confirmed that a few of the cytomegalovirus-associated TCR beta chains recognize cytomegalovirus antigens. A later analysis associated some 17,000 TCR beta sequences with specific HLA alleles at a false discovery rate of 0.05. A later analysis found that most CMV-associated TCR beta chains appeared HLA-restricted, with HLA associations seemingly driven largely by CMV exposure. Linkage disequilibrium might explain the correlated functional status among segregating V segments, but an unknown experimental factor could not be excluded. CMV serostatus was the only immune exposure information available for the cohort. HLA typing was unavailable for some donors at each locus, so association tests used only the typed subset. A further reported finding was that TCR beta sequences accurately predicted the HLA-A and HLA-B alleles for most subjects in the first cohort. In a later genetic analysis, fewer N-insertions in productive TCRs were reported among donors in an Asian-associated ancestry cluster than the roughly 700-donor mean. The sequencing pipeline was judged likely to have produced a cluster of highly shared sequence variants as a technical artifact. In this cohort, only TCR beta chains were sequenced, and detectable features were limited by the absence of alpha or paired-chain data. The authors suggested that the approach could potentially be generalized to other disease states and immunological phenotypes. Because the 87-base-pair reads could not distinguish some IMGT-functional V segments, including TRBV6-2 and TRBV6-3, those segments were excluded. In a later analysis, HLA-associated TCR beta chains were found to be more clonally expanded and to have lower generation probabilities than equally common non-associated chains. The presence/absence analyses assumed that sequencing depth was roughly uniform across donors, and that assumption may not be true. Strong co-occurrence of HLA alleles, especially DR and DQ, made assigning TCR associations to individual alleles difficult. The classifier was reported to diagnose cytomegalovirus status with high specificity and sensitivity in both the original cohort and the validation cohort. Because counts were too low, seventeen rarely observed V segments, including chromosome 9 orphons, were excluded from the earlier analysis of under 650 of the donors. According to a later analysis, TCR association rates differed among HLA loci, with DRB1 alleles showing the most associated TCRs and HLA-C alleles showing the fewest. Across donors, most TCR sequences were observed very rarely, whereas some public TCRs were present in many individuals. In a later genetic analysis, a missense DCLRE1C variant was associated with V-gene and J-gene trimming of TCR beta chains, and the association was replicated in an independent cohort. A later analysis reported that several top co-occurrence clusters appeared linked to parvovirus B19, influenza, CMV and Epstein-Barr virus.

Libraries were constructed by the immunoSEQ multiplex PCR assay. For the multiplex PCR, a mixture combining 60 forward primers for TCR Vbeta segments and 13 reverse primers for TCR Jbeta segments was used. The CDR3 region of rearranged TCR beta genes was amplified from genomic DNA by a multiplex PCR assay. The amplified TCR beta libraries were sequenced on the Illumina HiSeq System as 87-base-pair reads. The authors' analysis ran thus. In a later analysis, tens of millions of unique TCR beta chains were counted across the approximately 620 repertoires, and roughly 11 million of these chains were shared by at least two donors. A nearest-neighbor algorithm error-corrected the raw reads and collapsed the reads into unique sequences, merging closely related sequences to remove PCR and sequencing errors. To assign V, D and J gene segments, CDR3 sequences were aligned to IMGT reference sequences. For a sequence to be retained, a match of at least six nucleotides to both a V gene segment and a J gene segment was required. A rearrangement counted as productive if the CDR3 had no stop codons and remained in frame with V and J, and every other rearrangement counted as non-productive. CDR3 was defined by IMGT convention, running from the second conserved V-encoded cysteine to the conserved J-encoded phenylalanine. The earlier analysis of fewer than 700 of the donors excluded sequences that lacked an unambiguous match to a single V gene segment. An earlier analysis of fewer than 750 of the donors classified V segments as functional when productive rearrangements were above 56.7% and as segregating when the standard deviation between donors was above 5%. To diagnose cytomegalovirus status from the catalog of TCR beta chain sequences, a statistical classification framework was built. In a later analysis, V and J genes were assigned by comparing TCR nucleotide sequences against IMGT/GENE-DB human TR gene sequences. The TCRdist pipeline was used in a later analysis to assign CDR3 sequences and most-parsimonious VDJ recombination scenarios. In a later analysis, each TCR beta chain was defined by its CDR3 amino acid sequence together with its V-gene family, and reads without a unique V-gene family were excluded. A later analysis removed nearly 600 highly shared, low-generation-probability nucleotide sequences to deal with suspected cross-contamination and a sequencing artifact. In a later analysis, a clonal expansion index for each public chain was calculated from normalized within-repertoire ranks of inferred template counts. Generation probabilities in a later analysis came from a VDJ recombination model fitted to out-of-frame rearrangements, and those results were checked against IGoR. In a later analysis, TCR-TCR, TCR-HLA and TCR-CMV co-occurrence was scored with hypergeometric tests, and a repertoire-size bias correction was applied to TCR pairs. In a later analysis, false discovery rates were estimated by permuting HLA or CMV assignments 20 times. In a later analysis, co-occurring TCRs were grouped with DBSCAN, and TCRdist sequence similarity was added when clustering was performed within HLA-allele-positive subsets. Repertoires with fewer than 30,000 or more than 120,000 public chains, plus five repertoires with anomalous nucleotide sharing, were excluded from co-occurrence clustering. The immuneACCESS repertoire file appears here via TCRdb, limited to in-frame rearrangements. These files lack a portion of the clones; in checked studies, under half of the deficit traces to unresolved V genes, and the cause of the others is not known. From that table come the V and J calls and clone size; the DNA was used to work out D and trimming. The sample profile shows 200,000 to 300,000 clones; just under 85% of them were found once. 1.5% to 2% of the sample is taken by the ten largest.

The cohort comprised approximately 700 healthy bone marrow donors. At the time of sampling, every cohort member was nominally healthy, though immune exposures that went unrecorded were likely present. The donor was CMV seropositive and was included in the group of some 290 seropositive cohort members. A peripheral blood sample was provided by each donor, and peripheral blood mononuclear cells were used for TCR beta sequencing. Genomic DNA was extracted from the blood cell samples with the Qiagen DNeasy Blood Extraction Kit. Comment on this clone: What this receptor recognizes is not known. The sample holds no much larger clone one base away, and base qualities are not on file.

The germline V gene encodes CDR1 SQVTM and CDR2 ANQGSEA. V gives up 6 bases and J gives up 2 bases, and the segment between their germline ends measures 18 bases. From its cysteine to its phenylalanine, the CDR3 spans 15 amino acids. This entry keeps only the CDR3 DNA: 45 bases, framed from base 1. The receptor chain draws on TRBV29-1 and TRBJ2-3; TRBD2 is a possible D gene, resting on 6 matching bases. Sequencing was carried out using PBMCs. The TCR sequence derives from a woman aged 40-49 years in good health and CMV-seropositive. The nucleotide sequence reads TGCAGCGTCGCTCCAATAGCGGACTCCACAGATACGCAGTATTTT. It is translated as CSVAPIADSTDTQYF.